This T cell receptor (beta chain) was obtained from a study of cytotoxic CD8 clonotypes in ibrutinib-treated CLL. Across the study: Each sample contained, on average, around 250,000 productive templates and tens of thousands of productive rearrangements.

Method: immunoSEQ multiplex PCR; TCRdb's copy keeps in-frame clones and lacks some. The sample records more than 140,000 clones, approximately 75% being singletons. Germline CDR1 reads SGHRS; CDR2 reads YFSETQ. The length of the CDR3 is 15 residues. Losses at the gene ends were 2 bases for V and 5 bases for J; bases not matched to a gene: 4. The material was PBMCs, obtained after 12 months of ibrutinib treatment. The chain carries TRBV5-1 and TRBJ2-5; 12 nucleotides line up with TRBD2. The clonotype was recovered from a human donor with chronic lymphocytic leukemia. Here the CDR3 DNA reads TGCGCCAGCAGCTTTTCTAGCGGGGGGGAGGAGACCCAGTACTTC. Protein product: CASSFSSGGEETQYF.